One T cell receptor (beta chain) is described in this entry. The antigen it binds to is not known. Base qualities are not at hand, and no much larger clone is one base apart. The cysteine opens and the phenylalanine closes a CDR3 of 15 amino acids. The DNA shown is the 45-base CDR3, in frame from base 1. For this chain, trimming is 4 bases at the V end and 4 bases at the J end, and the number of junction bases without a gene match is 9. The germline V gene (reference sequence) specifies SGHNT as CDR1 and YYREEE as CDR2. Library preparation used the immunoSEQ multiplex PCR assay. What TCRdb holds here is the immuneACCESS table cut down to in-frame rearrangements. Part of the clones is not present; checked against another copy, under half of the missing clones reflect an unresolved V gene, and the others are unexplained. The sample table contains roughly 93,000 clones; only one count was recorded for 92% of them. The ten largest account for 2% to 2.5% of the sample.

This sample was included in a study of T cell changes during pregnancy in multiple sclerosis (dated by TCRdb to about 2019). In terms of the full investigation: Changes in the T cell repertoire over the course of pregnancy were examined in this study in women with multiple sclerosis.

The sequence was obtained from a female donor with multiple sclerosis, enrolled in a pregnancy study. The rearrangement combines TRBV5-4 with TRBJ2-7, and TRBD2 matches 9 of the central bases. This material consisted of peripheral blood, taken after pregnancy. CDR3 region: CASSPTGTSPYEQYF. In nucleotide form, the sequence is TGTGCCAGCAGCCCGACCGGGACTAGCCCTTACGAGCAGTACTTC.